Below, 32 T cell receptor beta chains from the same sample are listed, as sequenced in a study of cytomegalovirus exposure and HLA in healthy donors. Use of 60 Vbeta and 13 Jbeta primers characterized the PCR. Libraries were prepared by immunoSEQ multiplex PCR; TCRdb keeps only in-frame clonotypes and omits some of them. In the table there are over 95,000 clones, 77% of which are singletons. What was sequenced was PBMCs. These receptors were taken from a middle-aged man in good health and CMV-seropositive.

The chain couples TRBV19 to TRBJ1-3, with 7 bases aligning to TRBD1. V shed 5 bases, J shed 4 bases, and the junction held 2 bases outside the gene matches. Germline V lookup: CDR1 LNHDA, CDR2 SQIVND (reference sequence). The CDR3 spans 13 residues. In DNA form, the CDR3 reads TGTGCCAGTAGTGTACAGGGGGGAAACACCATATATTTT. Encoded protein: CASSVQGGNTIYF.

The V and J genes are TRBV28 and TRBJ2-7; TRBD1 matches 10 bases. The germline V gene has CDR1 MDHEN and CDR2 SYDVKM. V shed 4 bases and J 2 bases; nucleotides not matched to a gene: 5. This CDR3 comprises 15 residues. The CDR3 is CASSSDRGGPYEQYF. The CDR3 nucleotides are TGTGCCAGCAGTTCGGACAGGGGGGGTCCCTACGAGCAGTACTTC. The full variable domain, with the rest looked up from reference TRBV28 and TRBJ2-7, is DVKVTQSSRYLVKRTGEKVFLECVQDMDHENMFWYRQDPGLGLRLIYFSYDVKMKEKGDIPEGYSVSREKKERFSLILESASTNQTSMYLCASSSDRGGPYEQYFGPGTRLTVT.

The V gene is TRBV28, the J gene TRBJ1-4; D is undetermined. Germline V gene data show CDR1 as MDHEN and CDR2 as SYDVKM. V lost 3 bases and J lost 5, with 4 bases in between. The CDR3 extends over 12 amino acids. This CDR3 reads CASSLRNEKLFF. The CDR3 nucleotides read TGTGCCAGCAGTTTGAGGAATGAAAAACTGTTTTTT.

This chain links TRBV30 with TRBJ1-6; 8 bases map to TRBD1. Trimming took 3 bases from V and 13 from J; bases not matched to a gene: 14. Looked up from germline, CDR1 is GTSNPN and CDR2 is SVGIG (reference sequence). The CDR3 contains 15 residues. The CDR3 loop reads CAWSALGQGRTPLHF. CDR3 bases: TGTGCCTGGAGCGCCCTCGGACAGGGCCGCACGCCCCTCCACTTT.

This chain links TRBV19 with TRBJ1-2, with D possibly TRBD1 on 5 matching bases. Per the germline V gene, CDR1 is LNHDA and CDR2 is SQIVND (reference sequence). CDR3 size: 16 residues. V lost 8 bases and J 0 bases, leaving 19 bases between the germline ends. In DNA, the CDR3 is TGTGCCAGTCGAACAGGAACAAAAAAGACTAACTATGGCTACACCTTC. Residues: CASRTGTKKTNYGYTF. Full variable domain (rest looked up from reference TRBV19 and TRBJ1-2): DGGITQSPKYLFRKEGQNVTLSCEQNLNHDAMYWYRQDPGQGLRLIYYSQIVNDFQKGDIAEGYSVSREKKESFPLTVTSAQKNPTAFYLCASRTGTKKTNYGYTFGSGTRLTVV.

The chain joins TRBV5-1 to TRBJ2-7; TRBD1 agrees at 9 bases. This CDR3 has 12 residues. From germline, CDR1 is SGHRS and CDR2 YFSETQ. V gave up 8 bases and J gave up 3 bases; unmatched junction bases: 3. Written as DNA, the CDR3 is TGCGCCAGTATGGGACAGGGCTACGAGCAGTACTTC. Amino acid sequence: CASMGQGYEQYF.

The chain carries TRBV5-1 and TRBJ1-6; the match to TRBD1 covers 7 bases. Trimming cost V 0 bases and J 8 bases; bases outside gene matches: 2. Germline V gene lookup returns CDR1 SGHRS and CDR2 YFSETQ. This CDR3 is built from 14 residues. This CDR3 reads CASSLVGGDSPLHF. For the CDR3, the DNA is TGCGCCAGCAGCTTGGTAGGGGGCGATTCACCCCTCCACTTT.

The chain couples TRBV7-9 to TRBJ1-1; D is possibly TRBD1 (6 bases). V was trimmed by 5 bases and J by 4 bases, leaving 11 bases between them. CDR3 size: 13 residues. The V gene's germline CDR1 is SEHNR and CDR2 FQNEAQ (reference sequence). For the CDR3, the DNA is TGTGCCAGCAGCAGTAGGGGGGGCACTGAAGCTTTCTTT. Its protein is CASSSRGGTEAFF.

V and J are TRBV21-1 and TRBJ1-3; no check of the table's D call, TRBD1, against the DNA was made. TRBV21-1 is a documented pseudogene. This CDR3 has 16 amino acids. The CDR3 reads CASSKPTGGSGNTIYF. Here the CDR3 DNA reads TGTGCCAGCAGCAAACCGACAGGAGGCTCTGGAAACACCATATATTTT.

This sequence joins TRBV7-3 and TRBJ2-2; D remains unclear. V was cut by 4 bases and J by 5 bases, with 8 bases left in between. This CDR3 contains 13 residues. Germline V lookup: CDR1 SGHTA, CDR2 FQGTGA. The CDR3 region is CASSSFRTGELFF. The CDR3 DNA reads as TGTGCCAGCAGCTCTTTCAGGACCGGGGAGCTGTTTTTT. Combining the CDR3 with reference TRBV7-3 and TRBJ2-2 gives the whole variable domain GAGVSQTPSNKVTEKGKYVELRCDPISGHTALYWYRQSLGQGPEFLIYFQGTGAADDSGLPNDRFFAVRPEGSVSTLKIQRTERGDSAVYLCASSSFRTGELFFGEGSRLTVL.

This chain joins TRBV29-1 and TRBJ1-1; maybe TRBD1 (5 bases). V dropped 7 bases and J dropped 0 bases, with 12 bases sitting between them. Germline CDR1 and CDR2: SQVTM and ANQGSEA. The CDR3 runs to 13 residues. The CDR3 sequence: CSGRAGMNTEAFF. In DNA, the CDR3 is TGCAGCGGGAGGGCAGGGATGAACACTGAAGCTTTCTTT.

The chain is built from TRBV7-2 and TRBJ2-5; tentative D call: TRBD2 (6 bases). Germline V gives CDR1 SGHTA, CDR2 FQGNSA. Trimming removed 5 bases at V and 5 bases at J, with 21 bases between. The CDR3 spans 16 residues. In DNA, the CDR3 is TGTGCCAGCAGCACGTCACCGGGACTCCTCCGGGAGACCCAGTACTTC. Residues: CASSTSPGLLRETQYF. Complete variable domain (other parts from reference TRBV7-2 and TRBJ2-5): GAGVSQSPSNKVTEKGKDVELRCDPISGHTALYWYRQSLGQGLEFLIYFQGNSAPDKSGLPSDRFSAERTGGSVSTLTIQRTQQEDSAVYLCASSTSPGLLRETQYFGPGTRLLVL.

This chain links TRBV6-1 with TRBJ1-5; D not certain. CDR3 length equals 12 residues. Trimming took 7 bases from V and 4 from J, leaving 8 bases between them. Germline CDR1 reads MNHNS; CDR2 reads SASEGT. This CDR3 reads CASISGNQPQHF. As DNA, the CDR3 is TGTGCCAGCATTTCCGGGAATCAGCCCCAGCATTTT.

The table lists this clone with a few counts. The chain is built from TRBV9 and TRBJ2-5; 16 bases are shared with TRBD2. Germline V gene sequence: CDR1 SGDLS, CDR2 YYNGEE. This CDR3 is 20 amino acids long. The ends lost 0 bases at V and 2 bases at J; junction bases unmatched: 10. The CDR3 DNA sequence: TGTGCCAGCAGCGTAGGCCCGGGACTAGCGGGGGGGCTTTATCAAGAGACCCAGTACTTC. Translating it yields CASSVGPGLAGGLYQETQYF.

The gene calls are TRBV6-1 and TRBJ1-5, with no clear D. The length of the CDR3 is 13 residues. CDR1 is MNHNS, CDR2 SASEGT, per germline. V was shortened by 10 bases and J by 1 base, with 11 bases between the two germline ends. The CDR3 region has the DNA TGTGCCACCTACTCGGGAAGCAATCAGCCCCAGCATTTT. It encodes CATYSGSNQPQHF.

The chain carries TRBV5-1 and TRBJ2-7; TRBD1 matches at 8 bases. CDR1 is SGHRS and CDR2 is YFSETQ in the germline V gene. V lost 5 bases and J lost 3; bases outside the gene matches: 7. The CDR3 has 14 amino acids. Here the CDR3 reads CASRPITGGYEQYF. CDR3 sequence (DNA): TGCGCCAGCAGGCCTATAACAGGGGGCTACGAGCAGTACTTC.

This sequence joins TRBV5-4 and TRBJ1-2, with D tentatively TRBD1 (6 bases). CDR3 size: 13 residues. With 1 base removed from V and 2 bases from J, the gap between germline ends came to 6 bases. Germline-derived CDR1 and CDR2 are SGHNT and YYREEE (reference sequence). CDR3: CASSLRGNYGYTF. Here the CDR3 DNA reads TGTGCCAGCAGCTTGAGGGGGAACTATGGCTACACCTTC.

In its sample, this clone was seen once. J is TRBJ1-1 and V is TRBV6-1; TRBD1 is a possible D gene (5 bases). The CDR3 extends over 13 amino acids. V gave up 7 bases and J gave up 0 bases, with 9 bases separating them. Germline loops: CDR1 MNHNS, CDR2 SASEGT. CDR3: CASKQDMNTEAFF. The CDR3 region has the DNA TGTGCCAGCAAACAGGACATGAACACTGAAGCTTTCTTT.

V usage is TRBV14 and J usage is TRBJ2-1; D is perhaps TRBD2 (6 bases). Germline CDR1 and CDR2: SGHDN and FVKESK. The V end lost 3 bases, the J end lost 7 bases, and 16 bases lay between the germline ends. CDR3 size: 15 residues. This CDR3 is CASSQHTGVANEQFF. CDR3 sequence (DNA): TGTGCCAGCAGCCAGCACACGGGGGTTGCGAATGAGCAGTTCTTC.

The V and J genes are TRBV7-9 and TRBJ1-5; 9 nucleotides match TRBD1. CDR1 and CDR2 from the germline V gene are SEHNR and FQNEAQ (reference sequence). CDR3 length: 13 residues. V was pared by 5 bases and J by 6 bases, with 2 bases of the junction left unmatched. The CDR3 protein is CASSQQGAQPQHF. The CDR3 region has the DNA TGTGCCAGCAGCCAACAGGGGGCTCAGCCCCAGCATTTT.

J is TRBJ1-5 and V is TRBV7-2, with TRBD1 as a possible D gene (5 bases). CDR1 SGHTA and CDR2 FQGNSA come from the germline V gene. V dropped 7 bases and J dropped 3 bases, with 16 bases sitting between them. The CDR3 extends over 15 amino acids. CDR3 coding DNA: TGTGCCAGCAACGGTCACGGGACTCCCAATCAGCCCCAGCATTTT. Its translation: CASNGHGTPNQPQHF.

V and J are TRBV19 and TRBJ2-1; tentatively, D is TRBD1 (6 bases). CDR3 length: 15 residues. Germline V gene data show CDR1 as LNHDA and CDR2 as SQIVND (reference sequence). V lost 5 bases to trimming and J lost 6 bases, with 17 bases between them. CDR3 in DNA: TGTGCCAGTAGTTTAATTCGGCGAGGGGGCAATGAGCAGTTCTTC. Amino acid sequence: CASSLIRRGGNEQFF.

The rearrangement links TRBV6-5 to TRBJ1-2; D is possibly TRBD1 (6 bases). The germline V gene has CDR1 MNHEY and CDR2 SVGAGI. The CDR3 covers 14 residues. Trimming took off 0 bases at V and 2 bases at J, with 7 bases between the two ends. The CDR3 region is CASSYSGQNYGYTF. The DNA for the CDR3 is TGTGCCAGCAGTTACTCCGGACAGAACTATGGCTACACCTTC.

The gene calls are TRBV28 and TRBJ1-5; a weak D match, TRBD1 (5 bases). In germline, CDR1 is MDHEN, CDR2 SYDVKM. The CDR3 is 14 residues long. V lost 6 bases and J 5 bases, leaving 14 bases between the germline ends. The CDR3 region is CASRGGQFHQPQHF. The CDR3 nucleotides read TGTGCCAGCAGAGGCGGACAATTTCATCAGCCCCAGCATTTT.

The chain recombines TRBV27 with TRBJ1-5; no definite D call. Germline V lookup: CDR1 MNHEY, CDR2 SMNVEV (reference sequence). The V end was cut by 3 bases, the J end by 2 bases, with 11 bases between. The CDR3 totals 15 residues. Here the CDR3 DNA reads TGTGCCAGCAGTTTTCGGCTAGACGGCAATCAGCCCCAGCATTTT. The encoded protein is CASSFRLDGNQPQHF.

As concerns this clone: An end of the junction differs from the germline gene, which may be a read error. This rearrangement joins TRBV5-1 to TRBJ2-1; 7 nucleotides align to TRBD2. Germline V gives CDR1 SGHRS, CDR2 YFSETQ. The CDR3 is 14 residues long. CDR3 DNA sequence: TGCACCAGCAGTCGGGGGACTACCAACAATGAGCAGTTCTTC. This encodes CTSSRGTTNNEQFF.

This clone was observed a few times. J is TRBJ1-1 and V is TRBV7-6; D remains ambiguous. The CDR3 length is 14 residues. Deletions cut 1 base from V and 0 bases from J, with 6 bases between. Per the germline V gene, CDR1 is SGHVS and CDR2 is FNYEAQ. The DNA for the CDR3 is TGTGCCAGCAGCTTAGGACGGGTGAACACTGAAGCTTTCTTT. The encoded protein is CASSLGRVNTEAFF.

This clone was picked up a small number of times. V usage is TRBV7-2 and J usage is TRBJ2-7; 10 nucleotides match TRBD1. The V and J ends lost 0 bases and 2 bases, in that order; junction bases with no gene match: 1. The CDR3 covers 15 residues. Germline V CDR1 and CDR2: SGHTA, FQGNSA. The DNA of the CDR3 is TGTGCCAGCAGCTTAGCCGGGACAGGGGCCTACGAGCAGTACTTC. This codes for CASSLAGTGAYEQYF.

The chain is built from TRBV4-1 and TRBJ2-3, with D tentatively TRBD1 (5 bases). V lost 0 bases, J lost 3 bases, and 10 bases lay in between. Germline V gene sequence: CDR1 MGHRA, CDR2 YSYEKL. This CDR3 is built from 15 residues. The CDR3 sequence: CASSQDNSGTDTQYF. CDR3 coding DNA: TGCGCCAGCAGCCAAGATAACTCAGGGACAGATACGCAGTATTTT.

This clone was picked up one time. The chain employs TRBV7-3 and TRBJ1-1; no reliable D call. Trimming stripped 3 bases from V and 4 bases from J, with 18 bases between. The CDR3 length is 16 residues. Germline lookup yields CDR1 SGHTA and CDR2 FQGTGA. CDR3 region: CASSLEADPSGTEAFF. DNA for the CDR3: TGTGCCAGCAGCTTGGAAGCGGACCCAAGCGGCACTGAAGCTTTCTTT. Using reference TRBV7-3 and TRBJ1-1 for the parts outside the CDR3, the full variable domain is GAGVSQTPSNKVTEKGKYVELRCDPISGHTALYWYRQSLGQGPEFLIYFQGTGAADDSGLPNDRFFAVRPEGSVSTLKIQRTERGDSAVYLCASSLEADPSGTEAFFGQGTRLTVV.

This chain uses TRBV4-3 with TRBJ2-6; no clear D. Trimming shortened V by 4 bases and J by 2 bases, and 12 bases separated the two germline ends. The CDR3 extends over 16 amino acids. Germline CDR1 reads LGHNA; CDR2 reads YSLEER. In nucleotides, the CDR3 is TGCGCCAGCAGCCCCTATGAAGAGGCTGGGGCCAACGTCCTGACTTTC. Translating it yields CASSPYEEAGANVLTF.

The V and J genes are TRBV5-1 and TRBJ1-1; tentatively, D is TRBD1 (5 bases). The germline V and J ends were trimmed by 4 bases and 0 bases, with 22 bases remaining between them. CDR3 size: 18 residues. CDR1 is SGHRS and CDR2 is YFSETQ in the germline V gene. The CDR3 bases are TGCGCCAGCAGCCAAACCGGGACTTTAACCTCTTTGAACACTGAAGCTTTCTTT. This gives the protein CASSQTGTLTSLNTEAFF.